This T cell receptor beta chain was identified during a study of T cell clonality in common variable immunodeficiency. The germline gives CDR1 KGHSH, CDR2 LQKENI. This CDR3 spans 15 amino acids. Germline trimming cut 4 bases from V and 5 bases from J; bases unmatched to any gene: 7. This clone was counted at least ten times. Its cognate antigen is unknown. The DNA ends 3 residues before the CDR3 does, and the rest of the CDR3 is filled in from the germline J gene. Findings and limits, study-wide: Common variable immunodeficiency TCR beta sequences reportedly had fewer deletions and N-nucleotide insertions.

Sequencing was performed with immunoSEQ multiplex PCR; in TCRdb, only in-frame clones are kept and a portion is missing. Altogether about 28,000 clones were found in the sample, and no singletons occur. The TCR comes from a human donor with common variable immunodeficiency. This chain uses TRBV18 with TRBJ2-5, with 10 bases fitting TRBD1. Sequenced sample: peripheral blood mononuclear cells. CDR3 DNA (partial): TGTGCCAGCTCACGACCGGGACAGGGGTTGGAGACC. The encoded protein is CASSRPGQGLET. The full CDR3 sequence reads CASSRPGQGLETQYF.